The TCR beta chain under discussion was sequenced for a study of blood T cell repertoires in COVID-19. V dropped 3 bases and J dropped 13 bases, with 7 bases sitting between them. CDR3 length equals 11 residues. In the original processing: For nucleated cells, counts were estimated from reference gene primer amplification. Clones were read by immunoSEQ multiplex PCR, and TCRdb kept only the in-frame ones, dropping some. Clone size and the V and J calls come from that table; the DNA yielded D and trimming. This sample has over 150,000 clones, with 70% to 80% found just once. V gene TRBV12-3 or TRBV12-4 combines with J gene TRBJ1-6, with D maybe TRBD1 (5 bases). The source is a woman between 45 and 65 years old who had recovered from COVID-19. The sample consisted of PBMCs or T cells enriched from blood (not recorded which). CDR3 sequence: CASSFGGPLHF. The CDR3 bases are TGTGCCAGCAGTTTCGGGGGGCCCCTCCACTTT.